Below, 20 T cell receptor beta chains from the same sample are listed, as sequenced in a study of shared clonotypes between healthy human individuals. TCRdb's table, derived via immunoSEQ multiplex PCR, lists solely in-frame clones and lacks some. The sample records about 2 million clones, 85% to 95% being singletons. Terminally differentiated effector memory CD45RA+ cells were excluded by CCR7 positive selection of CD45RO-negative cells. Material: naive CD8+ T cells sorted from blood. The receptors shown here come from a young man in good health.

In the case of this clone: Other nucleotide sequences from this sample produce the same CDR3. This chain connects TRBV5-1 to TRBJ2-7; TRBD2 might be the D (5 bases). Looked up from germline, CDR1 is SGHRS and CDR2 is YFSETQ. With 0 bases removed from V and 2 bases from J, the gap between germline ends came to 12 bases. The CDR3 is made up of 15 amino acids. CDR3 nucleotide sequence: TGCGCCAGCAGCTTGGCGGCCGGAGGTACCTACGAGCAGTACTTC. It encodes CASSLAAGGTYEQYF.

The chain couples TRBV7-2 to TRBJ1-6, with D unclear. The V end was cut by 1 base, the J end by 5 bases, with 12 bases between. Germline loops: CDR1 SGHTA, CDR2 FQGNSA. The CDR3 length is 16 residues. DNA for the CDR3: TGTGCCAGCAGCTTAGTTGGAGGGATGCATAATTCACCCCTCCACTTT. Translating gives CASSLVGGMHNSPLHF.

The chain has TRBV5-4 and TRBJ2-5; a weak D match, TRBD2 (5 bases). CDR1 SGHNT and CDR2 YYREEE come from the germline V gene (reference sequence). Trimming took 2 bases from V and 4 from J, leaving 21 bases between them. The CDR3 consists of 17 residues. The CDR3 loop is CASSLNRGLGLGETQYF. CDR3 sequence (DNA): TGTGCCAGCAGCTTAAATCGAGGGTTAGGTCTGGGAGAGACCCAGTACTTC.

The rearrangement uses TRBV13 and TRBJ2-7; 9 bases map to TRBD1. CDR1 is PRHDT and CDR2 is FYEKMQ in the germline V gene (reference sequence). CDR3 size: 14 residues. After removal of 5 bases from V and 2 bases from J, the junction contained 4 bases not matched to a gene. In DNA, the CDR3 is TGTGCCAGCAGCATCGGGGACAGGGCCTACGAGCAGTACTTC. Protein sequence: CASSIGDRAYEQYF.

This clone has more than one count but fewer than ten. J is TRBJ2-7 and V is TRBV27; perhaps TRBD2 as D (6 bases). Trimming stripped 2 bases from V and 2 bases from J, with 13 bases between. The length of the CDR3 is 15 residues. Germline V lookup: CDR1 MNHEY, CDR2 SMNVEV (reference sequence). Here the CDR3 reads CASSLEGSGPYEQYF. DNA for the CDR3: TGTGCCAGCAGTTTAGAAGGTAGCGGCCCCTACGAGCAGTACTTC.

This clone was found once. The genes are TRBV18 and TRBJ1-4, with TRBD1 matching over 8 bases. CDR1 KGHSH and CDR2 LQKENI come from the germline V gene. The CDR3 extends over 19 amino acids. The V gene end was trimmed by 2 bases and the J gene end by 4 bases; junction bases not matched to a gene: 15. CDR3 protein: CASSPIGQGDSKHNEKLFF. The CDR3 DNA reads TGTGCCAGCTCACCAATTGGACAGGGAGATTCCAAACATAATGAAAAACTGTTTTTT.

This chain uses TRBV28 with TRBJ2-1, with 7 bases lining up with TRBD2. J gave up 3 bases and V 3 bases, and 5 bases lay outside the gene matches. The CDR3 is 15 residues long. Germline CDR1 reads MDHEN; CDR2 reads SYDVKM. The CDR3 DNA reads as TGTGCCAGCAGTTTGCTCTCTAGCGGCTACAATGAGCAGTTCTTC. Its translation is CASSLLSSGYNEQFF.

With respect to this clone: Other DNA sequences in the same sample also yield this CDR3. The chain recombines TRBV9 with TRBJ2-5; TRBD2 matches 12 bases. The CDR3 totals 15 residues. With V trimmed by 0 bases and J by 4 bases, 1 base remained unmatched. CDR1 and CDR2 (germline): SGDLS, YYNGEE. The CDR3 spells CASSVGLAGAETQYF. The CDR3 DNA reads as TGTGCCAGCAGCGTAGGACTAGCGGGAGCAGAGACCCAGTACTTC.

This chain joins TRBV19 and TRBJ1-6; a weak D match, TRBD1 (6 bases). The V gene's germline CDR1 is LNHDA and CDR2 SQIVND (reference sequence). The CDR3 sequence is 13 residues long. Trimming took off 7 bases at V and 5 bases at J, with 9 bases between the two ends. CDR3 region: CASTRTDNSPLHF. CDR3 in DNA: TGTGCCAGTACCCGGACAGATAATTCACCCCTCCACTTT.

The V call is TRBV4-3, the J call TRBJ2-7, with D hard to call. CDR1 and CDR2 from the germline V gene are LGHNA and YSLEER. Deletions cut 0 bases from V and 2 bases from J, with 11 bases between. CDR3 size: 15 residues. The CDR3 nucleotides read TGCGCCAGCAGCCAAGATTCCAGTTCAACCTACGAGCAGTACTTC. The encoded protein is CASSQDSSSTYEQYF.

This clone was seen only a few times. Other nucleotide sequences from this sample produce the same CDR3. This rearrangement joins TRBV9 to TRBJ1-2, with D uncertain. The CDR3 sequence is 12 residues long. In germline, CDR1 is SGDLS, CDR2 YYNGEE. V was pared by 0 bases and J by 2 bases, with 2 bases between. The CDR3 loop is CASSVGNYGYTF. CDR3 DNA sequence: TGTGCCAGCAGCGTAGGCAACTATGGCTACACCTTC.

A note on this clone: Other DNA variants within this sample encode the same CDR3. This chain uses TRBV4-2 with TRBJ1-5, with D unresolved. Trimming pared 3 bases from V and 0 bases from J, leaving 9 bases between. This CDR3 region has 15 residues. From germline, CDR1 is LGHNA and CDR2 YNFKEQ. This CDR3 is CASSQGEGSNQPQHF. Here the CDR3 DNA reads TGTGCCAGCAGCCAGGGAGAAGGTAGCAATCAGCCCCAGCATTTT.

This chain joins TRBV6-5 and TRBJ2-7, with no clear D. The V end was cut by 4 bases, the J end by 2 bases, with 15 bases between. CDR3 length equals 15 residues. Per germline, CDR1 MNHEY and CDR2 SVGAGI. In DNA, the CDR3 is TGTGCCAGCAGTTCCCTACAATCCGCAGCCTACGAGCAGTACTTC. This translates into CASSSLQSAAYEQYF.

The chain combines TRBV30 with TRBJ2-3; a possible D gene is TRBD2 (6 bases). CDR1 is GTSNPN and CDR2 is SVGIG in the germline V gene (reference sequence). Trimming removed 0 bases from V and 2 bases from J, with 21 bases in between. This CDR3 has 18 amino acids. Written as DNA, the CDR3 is TGTGCCTGGAGTGTAAAGAGGTGGGGCGGCGGGACCACAGATACGCAGTATTTT. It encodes CAWSVKRWGGGTTDTQYF.

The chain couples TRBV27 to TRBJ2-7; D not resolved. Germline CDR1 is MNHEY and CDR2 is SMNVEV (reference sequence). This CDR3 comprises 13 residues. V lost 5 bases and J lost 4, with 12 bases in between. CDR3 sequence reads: CASSPRTEYEQYF. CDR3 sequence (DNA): TGTGCCAGCAGTCCAAGGACCGAGTACGAGCAGTACTTC.

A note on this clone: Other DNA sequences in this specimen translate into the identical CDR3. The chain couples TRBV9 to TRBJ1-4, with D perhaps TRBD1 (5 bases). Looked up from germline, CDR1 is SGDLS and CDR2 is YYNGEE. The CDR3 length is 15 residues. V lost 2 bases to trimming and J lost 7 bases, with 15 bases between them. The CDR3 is CASSVLGTGGEKLFF. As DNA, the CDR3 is TGTGCCAGCAGCGTTCTAGGGACCGGGGGTGAAAAACTGTTTTTT.

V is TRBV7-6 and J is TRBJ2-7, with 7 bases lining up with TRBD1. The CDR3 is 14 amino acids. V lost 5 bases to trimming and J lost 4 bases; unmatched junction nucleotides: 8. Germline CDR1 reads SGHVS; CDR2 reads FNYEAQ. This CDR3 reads CASSPTDRSYEQYF. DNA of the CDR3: TGTGCCAGCAGCCCCACGGACAGGTCTTACGAGCAGTACTTC.

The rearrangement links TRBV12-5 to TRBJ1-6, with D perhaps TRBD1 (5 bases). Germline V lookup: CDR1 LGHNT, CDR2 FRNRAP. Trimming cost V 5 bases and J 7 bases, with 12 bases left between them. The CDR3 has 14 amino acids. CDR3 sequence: CASGGGLPNSPLHF. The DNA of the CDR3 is TGTGCTAGTGGTGGGGGACTGCCCAATTCACCCCTCCACTTT.

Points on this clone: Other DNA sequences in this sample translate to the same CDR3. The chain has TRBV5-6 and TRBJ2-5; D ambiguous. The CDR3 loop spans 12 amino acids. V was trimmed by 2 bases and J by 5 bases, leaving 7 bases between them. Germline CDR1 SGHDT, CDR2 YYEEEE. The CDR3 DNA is TGTGCCAGCAGCTTAGGTGACGAGACCCAGTACTTC. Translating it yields CASSLGDETQYF.

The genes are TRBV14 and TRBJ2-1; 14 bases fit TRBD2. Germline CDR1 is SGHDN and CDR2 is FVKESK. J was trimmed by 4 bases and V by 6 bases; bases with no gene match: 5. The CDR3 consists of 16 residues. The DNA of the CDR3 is TGTGCCAGCAGTCCGGGACTAGCGGGAGCTTACAATGAGCAGTTCTTC. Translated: CASSPGLAGAYNEQFF.